The 32 T cell receptor beta chains presented below share a single source sample, sequenced in a study of OX40 agonist ivuxolimab in advanced cancers. Assay used: immunoSEQ multiplex PCR; TCRdb lists only in-frame clones, some missing. The table lists over 70,000 clones, over 80% of them singletons. Sequenced material: CD4+ or CD8+ T cells sorted from blood, taken in a trial of the OX40 agonist ivuxolimab. The receptors were sampled from an adult with an advanced solid tumor such as melanoma, head and neck, liver or kidney cancer.

The V call is TRBV7-2, the J call TRBJ2-3; no firm D call. Germline lookup yields CDR1 SGHTA and CDR2 FQGNSA. The V end was cut by 3 bases, the J end by 1 base, with 8 bases between. The CDR3 loop spans 14 amino acids. The CDR3 reads CASSFDLRTDTQYF. The CDR3 DNA reads TGTGCCAGCAGCTTTGACTTACGCACAGATACGCAGTATTTT.

The chain links TRBV7-9 to TRBJ2-7; D possibly uses TRBD1 or TRBD2 (5 bases each). The CDR3 extends over 15 amino acids. The V gene lost 1 base and the J gene lost 3 bases, with 13 bases spanning the gap. Germline CDR1 is SEHNR and CDR2 is FQNEAQ (reference sequence). The CDR3: CASSLVEGPFYEQYF. CDR3 nucleotides: TGTGCCAGCAGCTTAGTAGAGGGGCCTTTCTACGAGCAGTACTTC.

The table lists this clone with a count of one. V usage is TRBV12-5 and J usage is TRBJ1-5, with D perhaps TRBD1 (6 bases). The CDR3 is made up of 14 amino acids. V was trimmed by 6 bases and J by 9 bases, leaving 18 bases between them. Germline-derived CDR1 and CDR2 are LGHNT and FRNRAP. CDR3 amino acids: CASGRGTAVGPQHF. CDR3 nucleotide sequence: TGTGCTAGTGGGAGGGGGACCGCCGTTGGGCCCCAGCATTTT.

The gene calls are TRBV19 and TRBJ1-2, with D perhaps TRBD1 (6 bases). This CDR3 comprises 14 residues. The germline V gene encodes CDR1 LNHDA and CDR2 SQIVND (reference sequence). Trimming removed 11 bases from V and 4 bases from J, with 20 bases in between. The CDR3 here is CACRPGGQTYGYTF. CDR3 nucleotides: TGTGCCTGCAGGCCGGGGGGGCAGACCTATGGCTACACCTTC.

In this sample, this clone turned up once. V usage is TRBV6-1 and J usage is TRBJ2-3; unclear D gene. The CDR3 consists of 13 residues. Germline loops: CDR1 MNHNS, CDR2 SASEGT. Trimming took off 4 bases at V and 5 bases at J, with 10 bases between the two ends. CDR3 nucleotides: TGTGCCAGCAGTGGACCGTCGGAAGATACGCAGTATTTT. This gives the protein CASSGPSEDTQYF.

In its sample, this clone was seen once. The chain couples TRBV28 to TRBJ2-1; no clear D gene. Germline V gene lookup returns CDR1 MDHEN and CDR2 SYDVKM. The length of the CDR3 is 11 residues. V lost 7 bases and J 3 bases, leaving 4 bases between the germline ends. The CDR3 nucleotides read TGTGCCAGCAACTACTACAATGAGCAGTTCTTC. Translation: CASNYYNEQFF. The whole variable domain, remainder taken from reference TRBV28 and TRBJ2-1, is DVKVTQSSRYLVKRTGEKVFLECVQDMDHENMFWYRQDPGLGLRLIYFSYDVKMKEKGDIPEGYSVSREKKERFSLILESASTNQTSMYLCASNYYNEQFFGPGTRLTVL.

This chain connects TRBV27 to TRBJ1-3; possibly TRBD1 for D (5 bases). V lost 6 bases and J lost 3, with 6 bases in between. CDR3 length: 12 amino acids. Germline V lookup: CDR1 MNHEY, CDR2 SMNVEV (reference sequence). This CDR3 is CASRGLGNTIYF. Written as DNA, the CDR3 is TGTGCCAGCAGGGGGCTTGGAAACACCATATATTTT.

The genes are TRBV11-2 and TRBJ2-2; 10 nucleotides agree with TRBD2. The V segment lost 4 bases and the J segment 3 bases; nucleotides outside the gene matches: 14. Germline loops: CDR1 SGHAT, CDR2 FQNNGV. CDR3 length: 19 residues. In nucleotides, the CDR3 is TGTGCCAGCAGCTCTAAAAATCCGTGGACTAGCGGTGACACCGGGGAGCTGTTTTTT. This translates into CASSSKNPWTSGDTGELFF.

Turning to this clone: The sample has other DNA sequences that encode this CDR3 too. The genes are TRBV6-5 and TRBJ1-1, with D possibly matching TRBD1 (6 bases). In germline, CDR1 is MNHEY, CDR2 SVGAGI. CDR3 size: 14 residues. V shed 0 bases and J shed 1 base, with 6 bases lying between them. CDR3 nucleotide sequence: TGTGCCAGCAGTTACTCGACAGGGAACACTGAAGCTTTCTTT. It codes for CASSYSTGNTEAFF.

J is TRBJ2-7 and V is TRBV5-1; D is possibly TRBD1 (5 bases). The CDR3 is 15 amino acids. The V end lost 1 base, the J end lost 4 bases, and 15 bases lay between the germline ends. CDR1 is SGHRS, CDR2 YFSETQ, per germline. The CDR3 region is CASSLWQGKGYEQYF. The CDR3, as DNA: TGCGCCAGCAGCTTGTGGCAGGGTAAGGGGTACGAGCAGTACTTC.

CDR3: CASSQTGGSDTQYF. The CDR3 DNA is TGTGCCAGCAGCCAGACAGGGGGGTCGGATACGCAGTATTTT. The chain is built from TRBV7-3 and TRBJ2-3, with 9 bases lining up with TRBD1. The CDR3 totals 14 residues. Germline-derived CDR1 and CDR2 are SGHTA and FQGTGA. With V trimmed by 5 bases and J by 6 bases, 6 bases remained unmatched.

The gene calls are TRBV7-9 and TRBJ2-1; 10 nucleotides line up with TRBD2. Trimming cost V 5 bases and J 4 bases; bases outside gene matches: 8. Germline CDR1 reads SEHNR; CDR2 reads FQNEAQ (reference sequence). The CDR3 loop spans 16 amino acids. The chain's CDR3 is CASSDILAGKYNEQFF. The CDR3, as DNA: TGTGCCAGCAGCGATATACTAGCGGGAAAATACAATGAGCAGTTCTTC.

The rearrangement links TRBV7-9 to TRBJ1-2; 8 bases map to TRBD1. J gave up 7 bases and V 6 bases, and 7 bases lay outside the gene matches. CDR1 and CDR2 (germline): SEHNR, FQNEAQ (reference sequence). This CDR3 is built from 13 residues. CDR3 nucleotides: TGTGCCAGCAGTCACCAGGGGGCAGGTGGCTACACCTTC. It yields the protein CASSHQGAGGYTF.

The chain joins TRBV5-1 to TRBJ2-5; 8 bases line up with TRBD1. Germline V gene lookup returns CDR1 SGHRS and CDR2 YFSETQ. The CDR3 totals 16 residues. Trimming removed 4 bases from V and 4 bases from J; junction bases left unmatched: 12. The CDR3: CASSVSTRGLGETQYF. Written as DNA, the CDR3 is TGCGCCAGCAGCGTGAGTACCAGGGGGCTGGGAGAGACCCAGTACTTC.

The CDR3 nucleotides are TGTGCCAGCAGCTCCGCGGGAGGGCCCTTCTACGAGCAGTACTTC. Translation: CASSSAGGPFYEQYF. This rearrangement joins TRBV7-3 to TRBJ2-7; 9 bases map to TRBD2. The CDR3 has 15 residues. Germline V gene sequence: CDR1 SGHTA, CDR2 FQGTGA. Trimming took 4 bases from V and 3 from J; bases not matched to a gene: 7.

This clone turned up a few times. The same CDR3 can be traced to other DNA sequences in this sample. V usage is TRBV28 and J usage is TRBJ1-5; tentatively, D is TRBD1 (5 bases). CDR1 MDHEN and CDR2 SYDVKM come from the germline V gene. V was pared by 4 bases and J by 7 bases, with 17 bases between. The CDR3 runs to 15 residues. The DNA of the CDR3 is TGTGCCAGCAGTTCACTCAGGGTTTCGGGACAGCCCCAGCATTTT. It is translated as CASSSLRVSGQPQHF. Drawing the rest from reference TRBV28 and TRBJ1-5, the complete variable domain is DVKVTQSSRYLVKRTGEKVFLECVQDMDHENMFWYRQDPGLGLRLIYFSYDVKMKEKGDIPEGYSVSREKKERFSLILESASTNQTSMYLCASSSLRVSGQPQHFGDGTRLSIL.

The CDR3 DNA follows: TGCGCCAGCAGCTCGGGACTAGCGGACACAGATACGCAGTATTTT. This encodes CASSSGLADTDTQYF. This rearrangement joins TRBV5-1 to TRBJ2-3, with 11 nucleotides matching TRBD2. The CDR3 sequence is 15 residues long. V lost 3 bases and J lost 2; bases outside the gene matches: 2. Germline V gene sequence: CDR1 SGHRS, CDR2 YFSETQ.

The V gene is TRBV19, the J gene TRBJ1-6; 9 bases fit TRBD1. CDR1 LNHDA and CDR2 SQIVND come from the germline V gene (reference sequence). J was trimmed by 10 bases and V by 5 bases; bases with no gene match: 3. There are 13 residues in the CDR3. CDR3 DNA sequence: TGTGCCAGTAGTTCGGGACAGGGATCACCCCTCCACTTT. As protein: CASSSGQGSPLHF.

J is TRBJ1-2 and V is TRBV27, with a possible D match to TRBD1 (5 bases). Germline V gene lookup returns CDR1 MNHEY and CDR2 SMNVEV (reference sequence). The V end was cut by 5 bases, the J end by 10 bases, with 20 bases between. This CDR3 has 14 residues. The CDR3 bases are TGTGCCAGCAGTCCCATCGGGGGTCTCGGCGACTACACCTTC. As protein: CASSPIGGLGDYTF.

The chain has TRBV5-1 and TRBJ2-7; weak D call: TRBD1 (7 bases). The CDR3 loop spans 15 amino acids. V lost 2 bases, J lost 3 bases, and 15 bases lay in between. CDR1 and CDR2 from the germline V gene are SGHRS and YFSETQ. CDR3 in DNA: TGCGCCAGCAGCTTACTCAGGGGGGAGAACTACGAGCAGTACTTC. As protein: CASSLLRGENYEQYF.

Concerning this clone itself: The junction departs from the called germline gene at one end, perhaps through a read error. Other DNA sequences of this sample code for an identical CDR3. V gene TRBV15 combines with J gene TRBJ2-3, with D unclear. Germline loops: CDR1 LNHNV, CDR2 YYDKDF (reference sequence). The CDR3 runs to 13 residues. The CDR3 nucleotides read TGTGCCACCAGCAGAGATATCGAAGGTACGCAATATTTT. Translation gives CATSRDIEGTQYF.

The genes are TRBV7-9 and TRBJ2-2, with D possibly TRBD1 on 6 matching bases. Trimming pared 5 bases from V and 3 bases from J, leaving 13 bases between. Germline V gene data show CDR1 as SEHNR and CDR2 as FQNEAQ (reference sequence). This CDR3 comprises 15 residues. CDR3 sequence reads: CASSPRDRYTGELFF. CDR3 bases: TGTGCCAGCAGCCCCCGAGACAGGTACACCGGGGAGCTGTTTTTT.

The V gene is TRBV28, the J gene TRBJ2-2; D perhaps matches TRBD2 (5 bases). The V end was cut by 5 bases, the J end by 5 bases, with 18 bases between. CDR3 length: 16 residues. Germline CDR1 and CDR2: MDHEN and SYDVKM. CDR3 amino acids: CASSPTGKRGTGELFF. The CDR3 nucleotides are TGTGCCAGCAGTCCCACGGGGAAAAGAGGGACCGGGGAGCTGTTTTTT.

The gene calls are TRBV6-5 and TRBJ1-2; D remains unclear. The CDR3 loop spans 15 amino acids. CDR1 and CDR2 from the germline V gene are MNHEY and SVGAGI. Trimming shortened V by 3 bases and J by 5 bases, and 16 bases separated the two germline ends. DNA of the CDR3: TGTGCCAGCAGTTATCTCGGCAGTGGGTTATATGGCTACACCTTC. Its protein is CASSYLGSGLYGYTF.

This chain connects TRBV11-2 to TRBJ2-2; D is uncertain. V gave up 2 bases and J gave up 8 bases, with 18 bases separating them. This CDR3 region has 16 residues. CDR1 SGHAT and CDR2 FQNNGV come from the germline V gene. CDR3 sequence: CASSLRADLGQGELFF. CDR3 nucleotide sequence: TGTGCCAGCAGCTTACGGGCAGACCTCGGGCAGGGGGAGCTGTTTTTT.

CDR3 nucleotide sequence: TGTGCCAGCAGTAACCGGGACAGGGACACCGGGGAGCTGTTTTTT. It is translated as CASSNRDRDTGELFF. The chain has TRBV13 and TRBJ2-2, with 9 positions matching TRBD1. The V gene's germline CDR1 is PRHDT and CDR2 FYEKMQ (reference sequence). V lost 6 bases to trimming and J lost 3 bases; unmatched junction nucleotides: 5. This CDR3 is built from 15 residues.

The chain employs TRBV7-9 and TRBJ2-7; 7 bases fit TRBD1. The CDR3 sequence is 15 residues long. With V trimmed by 4 bases and J by 0 bases, 6 bases remained unmatched. CDR1 SEHNR and CDR2 FQNEAQ come from the germline V gene (reference sequence). This chain's CDR3 is CASSSPGQNSYEQYF. The CDR3 DNA is TGTGCCAGCAGCTCTCCGGGACAGAACTCCTACGAGCAGTACTTC. The variable domain in full, completed from reference TRBV7-9 and TRBJ2-7, reads DTGVSQNPRHKITKRGQNVTFRCDPISEHNRLYWYRQTLGQGPEFLTYFQNEAQLEKSRLLSDRFSAERPKGSFSTLEIQRTEQGDSAMYLCASSSPGQNSYEQYFGPGTRLTVT.

The V gene is TRBV4-2, the J gene TRBJ1-1, with D hard to call. The germline V and J ends were trimmed by 0 bases and 2 bases, with 10 bases remaining between them. The CDR3 is 15 amino acids. Germline lookup yields CDR1 LGHNA and CDR2 YNFKEQ. In DNA form, the CDR3 reads TGTGCCAGCAGCCAAGATCCACAGCCAAACACTGAAGCTTTCTTT. Encoded protein: CASSQDPQPNTEAFF.

This chain uses TRBV15 with TRBJ2-7; D perhaps matches TRBD2 (5 bases). CDR3 length: 13 amino acids. Deletions cut 8 bases from V and 3 bases from J, with 14 bases between. Per the germline V gene, CDR1 is LNHNV and CDR2 is YYDKDF (reference sequence). The CDR3 protein is CATRDASDYEQYF. CDR3 nucleotides: TGTGCCACCCGGGATGCAAGCGACTACGAGCAGTACTTC.

This chain joins TRBV19 and TRBJ2-5, with D perhaps matching TRBD1 (7 bases). The end of the DNA fits TRBJ2-7 better, so the J call may be wrong. Germline V gene data show CDR1 as LNHDA and CDR2 as SQIVND (reference sequence). This CDR3 is built from 14 residues. This chain's CDR3 is CASSMRDSPYEQYF. The CDR3 DNA sequence: TGTGCCAGTAGTATGCGGGACAGCCCTTACGAGCAGTACTTC.

The V call is TRBV7-9, the J call TRBJ2-5; 8 nucleotides line up with TRBD2. The CDR3 extends over 13 amino acids. Trimming removed 5 bases from V and 4 bases from J; junction bases left unmatched: 3. The germline gives CDR1 SEHNR, CDR2 FQNEAQ (reference sequence). The chain's CDR3 is CASSITSGETQYF. The CDR3 nucleotides are TGTGCCAGCAGCATTACTAGCGGAGAGACCCAGTACTTC.

The genes are TRBV30 and TRBJ1-4; perhaps TRBD1 as D (5 bases). The V and J ends lost 7 bases and 4 bases respectively, with 13 bases between them. CDR3 size: 13 residues. Germline V CDR1 and CDR2: GTSNPN, SVGIG (reference sequence). The chain's CDR3 is CAFQVGHNEKLFF. The CDR3 bases are TGTGCCTTTCAGGTGGGGCATAATGAAAAACTGTTTTTT.